These 31 T cell receptor beta chains were all obtained from the same sample, sequenced in a study of T cell repertoires in aging, cancer and after chemotherapy. A mixed TRB-A/B primer pool amplified rearranged TRB by multiplex touch-down PCR. TCRdb itself ran the multiplex PCR reads through MiXCR, one entry per CDR3 protein. There are some 5,600 distinct CDR3 sequences in the sample; 23% occur only once, and 4% to 4.5% lies in the top ten. The template was genomic DNA from peripheral blood, not RNA. The sample was blood. All receptors come from a human donor with a blood cancer.

In this sample, this clonotype is medium-sized. The chain combines TRBV6-6 with TRBJ1-2, with a weak D call TRBD1 (6 bases). The CDR3 totals 13 residues. Trimming left V 5 bases short and J 3 bases short, with 10 bases between. Germline CDR1 reads MNHNY; CDR2 reads SVGAGI (reference sequence). In nucleotides, the CDR3 is TGTGCCAGCAGTCCGGGGGCGGACTATGGCTACACCTTC. It encodes CASSPGADYGYTF.

Note on this clonotype: A much larger clone lies one base from this, so it may be a read error. The chain recombines TRBV19 with TRBJ2-5, with D possibly TRBD1 on 6 matching bases. V dropped 5 bases and J dropped 3 bases, with 13 bases sitting between them. CDR1 and CDR2 from the germline V gene are LNHDA and SQIVND (reference sequence). CDR3 length: 14 amino acids. CDR3 DNA: TGTGCCAGTAGTCCCGGACAGACCAAAGAGACCCAGTACTTC. It codes for CASSPGQTKETQYF. Supplemented by reference TRBV19 and TRBJ2-5, the full variable domain reads DGGITQSPKYLFRKEGQNVTLSCEQNLNHDAMYWYRQDPGQGLRLIYYSQIVNDFQKGDIAEGYSVSREKKESFPLTVTSAQKNPTAFYLCASSPGQTKETQYFGPGTRLLVL.

This clonotype rates as medium-sized. The chain is built from TRBV12-3 or TRBV12-4 and TRBJ2-3; 8 positions agree with TRBD1. Unmatched junction bases numbered 3, after V lost 1 base and J lost 6 bases. This CDR3 spans 14 amino acids. Here the CDR3 DNA reads TGTGCCAGCAGTTTAGGGACAGGGACGGATACGCAGTATTTT. As protein: CASSLGTGTDTQYF.

This clonotype is termed medium-sized. J is TRBJ2-7 and V is TRBV6-5; D tentatively fits TRBD1 or TRBD2 (6 bases each). The CDR3 contains 15 residues. The V gene lost 0 bases and the J gene lost 2 bases, with 11 bases spanning the gap. Germline V lookup: CDR1 MNHEY, CDR2 SVGAGI. The CDR3 sequence: CASSYSIGGTYEQYF. Here the CDR3 DNA reads TGTGCCAGCAGTTACTCGATCGGGGGCACCTACGAGCAGTACTTC.

Within the sample, this clonotype is medium-sized. This CDR3 reads CASSAQGYSNQPQHF. The CDR3 DNA is TGTGCCAGTAGTGCCCAGGGTTATAGCAATCAGCCCCAGCATTTT. The genes are TRBV19 and TRBJ1-5, with D perhaps TRBD1 (5 bases). The V end lost 5 bases, the J end lost 0 bases, and 11 bases lay between the germline ends. The V gene's germline CDR1 is LNHDA and CDR2 SQIVND (reference sequence). The CDR3 covers 15 residues.

This clonotype was seen only a few times. The V and J genes are TRBV6-1 and TRBJ2-7, with 9 bases identical to TRBD2. V dropped 6 bases and J dropped 3; count of bases not matched to a gene: 6. CDR3 size: 14 residues. Per the germline V gene, CDR1 is MNHNS and CDR2 is SASEGT. The CDR3 region has the DNA TGTGCCAGCAGAGGGACTAGCCCCCTCTACGAGCAGTACTTC. Encoded protein: CASRGTSPLYEQYF.

The V and J genes are TRBV11-2 and TRBJ2-3, with a weak D call TRBD2 (6 bases). The CDR3 has 14 residues. Germline loops: CDR1 SGHAT, CDR2 FQNNGV. V was pared by 1 base and J by 5 bases, with 10 bases between. This CDR3 is CASSLGRARDTQYF. DNA of the CDR3: TGTGCCAGCAGCTTAGGGAGGGCAAGAGATACGCAGTATTTT.

This clonotype rates as medium-sized (0.01 to 0.1%). The chain has TRBV24-1 and TRBJ2-5; no clear D. The germline CDR1 and CDR2 sequences are KGHDR and SFDVKD. The CDR3 consists of 12 residues. V lost 4 bases to trimming and J lost 1 base, with 3 bases between them. The CDR3 nucleotides are TGTGCCACCAGTGACGTCCAAGAGACCCAGTACTTC. Its translation is CATSDVQETQYF.

The V and J genes are TRBV25-1 and TRBJ2-7, with D perhaps matching TRBD1 (5 bases). V shed 8 bases and J shed 5 bases, with 16 bases lying between them. In germline, CDR1 is MGHDK, CDR2 SYGVNS. The CDR3 is made up of 13 amino acids. CDR3 DNA sequence: TGTGCCAGCCCGGTTGGACACCGTCACGAGCAGTACTTC. This gives the protein CASPVGHRHEQYF.

Only a few counts were recorded for this clonotype. The rearrangement uses TRBV5-6 and TRBJ2-5; tentatively, D is TRBD1 (6 bases). V was shortened by 2 bases and J by 4 bases, with 12 bases between the two germline ends. The CDR3 has 14 amino acids. The germline V gene has CDR1 SGHDT and CDR2 YYEEEE. Here the CDR3 reads CASSLRGSAETQYF. The CDR3 DNA reads as TGTGCCAGCAGCTTAAGGGGGAGTGCAGAGACCCAGTACTTC.

The genes are TRBV28 and TRBJ1-5; tentatively, D is TRBD1 (5 bases). The germline V gene has CDR1 MDHEN and CDR2 SYDVKM. Deletions cut 8 bases from V and 4 bases from J, with 15 bases between. The CDR3 loop spans 14 amino acids. Here the CDR3 reads CASYPGTGNQPQHF. CDR3 DNA: TGTGCCAGCTATCCTGGGACGGGTAATCAGCCCCAGCATTTT.

J is TRBJ1-6 and V is TRBV7-2; D is unresolved. Germline CDR1 and CDR2: SGHTA and FQGNSA. The CDR3 length is 18 residues. V gave up 3 bases and J gave up 6 bases, with 21 bases separating them. DNA of the CDR3: TGTGCCAGCAGCTTCAAGTCACCCCTACAGAGTTTTAATTCACCCCTCCACTTT. It translates to CASSFKSPLQSFNSPLHF.

This clonotype was seen more than once but under ten times. The chain combines TRBV7-2 with TRBJ2-3; 12 bases align to TRBD2. Germline values: CDR1 SGHTA, CDR2 FQGNSA. V trimming: 1 base; J trimming: 0 bases; junction bases outside the gene matches: 5. The CDR3 is 18 amino acids. The CDR3 reads CASSLEASGGASTDTQYF. In DNA form, the CDR3 reads TGTGCCAGCAGCTTAGAGGCTAGCGGGGGGGCTAGCACAGATACGCAGTATTTT.

Relative to its sample, this clonotype is medium-sized (0.01 to 0.1%). This sequence joins TRBV5-1 and TRBJ2-2; D is possibly TRBD2 (5 bases). Trimming left V 2 bases short and J 0 bases short, with 8 bases between. Germline V CDR1 and CDR2: SGHRS, YFSETQ. CDR3 length equals 15 residues. CDR3 amino acids: CASSLTGTNTGELFF. The CDR3, as DNA: TGCGCCAGCAGCTTAACGGGAACGAACACCGGGGAGCTGTTTTTT.

By frequency in the sample, this clonotype is medium-sized. This rearrangement joins TRBV6-1 to TRBJ2-5; TRBD1 might be the D (5 bases). Germline-derived CDR1 and CDR2 are MNHNS and SASEGT. Trimming left V 7 bases short and J 5 bases short, with 14 bases between. This CDR3 comprises 13 residues. CDR3 amino acids: CASIPGQGETQYF. The CDR3 DNA reads as TGTGCCAGCATCCCCGGGCAGGGTGAGACCCAGTACTTC.

This clonotype was seen only once. The chain links TRBV2 to TRBJ2-2, with 7 bases that match TRBD2. Looked up from germline, CDR1 is SNHLY and CDR2 is FYNNEI. The CDR3 extends over 19 amino acids. V trimming: 1 base; J trimming: 6 bases; junction bases outside the gene matches: 17. The CDR3 coding sequence is TGTGCCAGCAGTGAAGGGGGGGGAGGGCAGCTAAACTTTGCCGGGGAGCTGTTTTTT. Its translation: CASSEGGGGQLNFAGELFF.

This clonotype ranks as large. The chain has TRBV6-1 and TRBJ2-5, with 8 positions matching TRBD2. J gave up 4 bases and V 10 bases, and 8 bases lay outside the gene matches. Germline CDR1 reads MNHNS; CDR2 reads SASEGT. The CDR3 loop spans 13 amino acids. In nucleotides, the CDR3 is TGTGCCACCGAGCGGGAGCGGCGAGAGACCCAGTACTTC. Protein: CATERERRETQYF.

By frequency in the sample, this clonotype is medium-sized. CDR3 DNA: TGTGCCACCAGTACCCTTGGGCTAGCGGGAGTGGTTGAGCAGTTCTTC. The encoded protein is CATSTLGLAGVVEQFF. This sequence joins TRBV24-1 and TRBJ2-1; 10 bases line up with TRBD2. This CDR3 region has 16 residues. CDR1 and CDR2 (germline): KGHDR, SFDVKD. V trimming: 6 bases; J trimming: 9 bases; junction bases outside the gene matches: 13.

V is TRBV30 and J is TRBJ2-1, with D possibly being TRBD2 (6 bases). There are 12 residues in the CDR3. Germline lookup yields CDR1 GTSNPN and CDR2 SVGIG (reference sequence). V dropped 3 bases and J dropped 12 bases, with 15 bases sitting between them. In DNA form, the CDR3 reads TGTGCCTGGAGGGGGACGTGGCGGGGGCAGTTCTTC. It is translated as CAWRGTWRGQFF.

By share of the sample, this clonotype is large. The chain is built from TRBV29-1 and TRBJ2-1; 9 bases are shared with TRBD1. J was trimmed by 4 bases and V by 6 bases; bases with no gene match: 4. The germline V gene has CDR1 SQVTM and CDR2 ANQGSEA. This CDR3 has 13 amino acids. DNA of the CDR3: TGCAGCGTCTGGACAGGGGTATACAATGAGCAGTTCTTC. It translates to CSVWTGVYNEQFF.

As regards this clonotype: This may arise from a read error, as a much more abundant clone is one base away. The chain joins TRBV27 to TRBJ1-6; TRBD1 agrees at 7 bases. Looked up from germline, CDR1 is MNHEY and CDR2 is SMNVEV (reference sequence). Trimming removed 9 bases from V and 10 bases from J; junction bases left unmatched: 18. This CDR3 has 16 amino acids. This CDR3 reads CARSAEAGTVGSPLHF. For the CDR3, the DNA is TGTGCCAGAAGTGCAGAAGCCGGGACAGTCGGATCACCCCTCCACTTT.

V and J are TRBV12-3 or TRBV12-4 and TRBJ2-1; 7 bases fit TRBD2. The CDR3 runs to 19 residues. Unmatched junction bases numbered 21, after V lost 6 bases and J lost 4 bases. The CDR3 DNA is TGTGCCAGCAGGCCGGGACTGCCTCGAAGTGGGGGGGATTACAATGAGCAGTTCTTC. Translating it yields CASRPGLPRSGGDYNEQFF.

This clonotype ranks as medium-sized. The rearrangement joins TRBV10-3 to TRBJ1-5; D gene unclear. The CDR3 loop spans 15 amino acids. Germline V CDR1 and CDR2: ENHRY, SYGVKD. Trimming took 0 bases from V and 0 from J, leaving 6 bases between them. CDR3 DNA: TGTGCCATCAGTGAGTCCCCAAATAGCAATCAGCCCCAGCATTTT. It yields the protein CAISESPNSNQPQHF.

This sequence joins TRBV12-5 and TRBJ2-3; D is perhaps TRBD1 (6 bases). Trimming removed 7 bases from V and 2 bases from J, with 10 bases in between. Germline V gives CDR1 LGHNT, CDR2 FRNRAP. There are 13 residues in the CDR3. CDR3 sequence (DNA): TGTGCTAGTGCTCGGGACACCACAGATACGCAGTATTTT. Translation: CASARDTTDTQYF.

By share, this clonotype counts as medium-sized (0.01 to 0.1%). The chain carries TRBV6-1 and TRBJ1-2; D uncertain. Germline CDR1 MNHNS, CDR2 SASEGT. This CDR3 region has 13 residues. Trimming took off 1 base at V and 7 bases at J, with 10 bases between the two ends. CDR3 nucleotides: TGTGCCAGCAGTGAAGGAGGGTGGGGTGGCTACACCTTC. Translating gives CASSEGGWGGYTF.

By proportion, this clonotype is medium-sized. Because the CDR3's place on the DNA is in doubt, the DNA is left out and the CDR3 is given as listed by TCRdb. The chain couples TRBV6-5 to TRBJ2-2. Germline CDR1 reads MNHEY; CDR2 reads SVGAGI. The CDR3 numbers 14 amino acids, ends counted. The CDR3 here is CASSYNFGAGELFF.

By sample share, this clonotype is medium-sized (0.01 to 0.1%). V usage is TRBV27 and J usage is TRBJ2-7, with TRBD1 matching over 7 bases. The CDR3 consists of 15 residues. The V gene's germline CDR1 is MNHEY and CDR2 SMNVEV (reference sequence). Trimming removed 6 bases from V and 1 base from J; junction bases left unmatched: 9. The CDR3 region has the DNA TGTGCCAGCAGAACCGACAGGGTGGCATCCTACGAGCAGTACTTC. Its translation: CASRTDRVASYEQYF.

There are a few counts of this clonotype. The chain has TRBV7-9 and TRBJ2-2, with D possibly matching TRBD1 (6 bases). The ends were cut back, 7 bases at V and 4 bases at J, with 16 bases in the middle. In germline, CDR1 is SEHNR, CDR2 FQNEAQ (reference sequence). CDR3 length equals 15 residues. The DNA for the CDR3 is TGTGCCAGCACGAGGCAGGGGAGCATCACCGGGGAGCTGTTTTTT. This encodes CASTRQGSITGELFF.

This clonotype is medium-sized. The chain carries TRBV15 and TRBJ2-1; tentatively, D is TRBD1 (6 bases). The CDR3 consists of 14 residues. Deletions cut 2 bases from V and 6 bases from J, with 11 bases between. Germline lookup yields CDR1 LNHNV and CDR2 YYDKDF (reference sequence). CDR3 residues: CATSRWDTRNEQFF. The DNA of the CDR3 is TGTGCCACCAGCAGATGGGACACTCGCAATGAGCAGTTCTTC.

This clonotype came up a few times. The rearrangement joins TRBV24-1 to TRBJ2-7, with TRBD1 matching 9 bases. There are 15 residues in the CDR3. Germline V gene data show CDR1 as KGHDR and CDR2 as SFDVKD. V shed 3 bases, J shed 5 bases, and the junction held 7 bases outside the gene matches. The CDR3 bases are TGTGCCACCAGTGATCCCCGCCGGACAGGGGACGAGCAGTACTTC. Translating it yields CATSDPRRTGDEQYF.

This clonotype has more than one count but fewer than ten. This chain uses TRBV6-4 with TRBJ2-7, with 7 positions matching TRBD2. Germline CDR1 and CDR2: MRHNA and SNTAGT. The CDR3 sequence is 16 residues long. The V and J ends lost 7 bases and 9 bases, in that order; junction bases with no gene match: 21. CDR3: CASIQPRDYHFIWQYF. CDR3 nucleotide sequence: TGTGCCAGCATCCAACCCCGGGACTACCATTTCATTTGGCAGTACTTC.